This T cell receptor beta chain derives from a study of T-cell memory formation after mild COVID-19. Findings and caveats of the study: Clones that contracted from day 15 to 85 were balanced CD4/CD8, while later expanders leaned CD4+.

A note on this clonotype: As yet, its antigen is unknown.

Trimming left V 1 base short and J 6 bases short, with 7 bases between. This CDR3 spans 12 amino acids. MiXCR was run by TCRdb on the 5' RACE reads, yielding one entry per CDR3 protein. The table shows roughly 300,000 distinct CDR3 sequences, with about 13% occurring only once. This chain connects TRBV12-3 or TRBV12-4 to TRBJ2-7; D remains ambiguous. The receptor was derived from a man aged 18-30 years who had mild COVID-19 (a few samples of this study predate the infection). Cell type and time point are not known. Sample: PBMCs or a T cell subset sorted from them (not recorded which). The CDR3 sequence is CASSLGAGEQYF. Here the CDR3 DNA reads TGTGCCAGCAGTTTAGGAGCAGGCGAGCAGTACTTC.